Listed below are T cell receptor beta chains from one sample, sequenced in a study of Graves' ophthalmopathy and Graves' hyperthyroidism. TCRdb passed the multiplex PCR reads through MiXCR, listing each CDR3 protein once. The sample has 500,000 to 700,000 distinct CDR3 sequences; less than 40% are singletons. Material for sequencing was peripheral blood or thyroid tissue (not recorded which). These receptors were taken from an adult man with Graves' hyperthyroidism. Both conserved end residues are part of each CDR3. D genes are given only for firm matches. Rows give clone size only sometimes, using once, few, many, or a class for an expanded clone.

>-|-|TRBV7-9|TRBJ2-7
CASSSRRGEVWEQYF
TGTGCCAGCAGCTCCCGAAGGGGGGAGGTCTGGGAGCAGTACTTC
>few|-|TRBV6-6|TRBJ1-6
CASLIQKDSPLHF
TGTGCCAGCTTGATACAGAAAGATTCACCCCTCCACTTT
>once|TRBD1|TRBV7-6|TRBJ1-5
CASSLNRGDQPQHF
TGTGCCAGCAGCTTAAACAGGGGAGATCAGCCCCAGCATTTT
>-|-|TRBV12-3/TRBV12-4|TRBJ2-2
CASRWGLAGELFF
TGTGCCAGCAGGTGGGGGTTGGCCGGGGAGCTGTTTTTT
>many|-|TRBV7-8|TRBJ2-7
CASSAHRFRESNEQYF
TGTGCCAGCAGCGCCCACAGGTTCCGGGAGTCAAACGAGCAGTACTTC
>many|-|TRBV15|TRBJ1-1
CATSRDPGWSEAFF
TGTGCCACCAGCAGAGATCCTGGGTGGTCTGAAGCTTTCTTT
>-|-|TRBV11-3|TRBJ2-3
CASSLETRDTQYF
TGTGCCAGCAGCTTAGAAACCAGGGATACGCAGTATTTT
>many|-|TRBV7-2|TRBJ1-2
CASSLVARWNYGYTF
TGTGCCAGCAGCTTAGTGGCCAGGTGGAACTATGGCTACACCTTC
>-|-|TRBV12-3/TRBV12-4|TRBJ2-6
CASSFWQGANVLTF
TGTGCCAGCAGTTTCTGGCAGGGGGCCAACGTCCTGACTTTC
>-|-|TRBV7-3|TRBJ2-2
CASSLLKSAGGELFF
TGTGCCAGCAGCTTACTTAAGTCTGCGGGCGGGGAGCTGTTTTTT
>-|-|TRBV12-3/TRBV12-4|TRBJ2-5
CASSLAGGFQETQYF
TGTGCCAGCAGTTTAGCGGGGGGCTTTCAAGAGACCCAGTACTTC
>-|-|TRBV10-3|TRBJ2-2
CAVSAGTGELFF
TGTGCCGTCAGTGCCGGGACTGGGGAGCTGTTTTTT
>many|-|TRBV20-1|TRBJ1-4
CSAQELATNEKLFF
TGCAGTGCACAGGAGCTTGCAACTAATGAAAAACTGTTTTTT
>few|-|TRBV4-1|TRBJ1-4
CASSQGQIHNEKLFF
TGCGCCAGCAGCCAAGGACAGATTCATAATGAAAAACTGTTTTTT
>many|-|TRBV9|TRBJ2-7
CASSAGVSNSYEQYF
TGTGCCAGCAGCGCTGGAGTGAGCAACTCCTACGAGCAGTACTTC
>-|-|TRBV7-9|TRBJ2-5
CASSQPGHPKEYQETHYF
TGTGCCAGCAGCCAGCCGGGACATCCAAAAGAGTACCAAGAGACCCATTACTTC
>once|-|TRBV29-1|TRBJ1-1
CSVRPARTVFF
TGCAGCGTTCGCCCAGCACGGACAGTTTTCTTT
>-|-|TRBV29-1|TRBJ2-7
CSAHSYEQYF
TGCAGCGCCCACTCCTACGAGCAGTACTTC
>many|-|TRBV20-1|TRBJ1-5
CSARDHEQGMVDQPQHF
TGCAGTGCTAGAGATCATGAACAGGGTATGGTAGATCAGCCCCAGCATTTT
>-|TRBD2|TRBV24-1|TRBJ2-5
CATSDTSGSHETQYF
TGTGCCACCAGTGATACTAGCGGGAGTCATGAGACCCAGTACTTC
>-|-|TRBV28|TRBJ2-7
CASFRRDTYEQYF
TGTGCCAGTTTCCGGCGGGACACATACGAGCAGTACTTC
>many|TRBD2|TRBV29-1|TRBJ2-5
CSVGTSGIIQETQYF
TGCAGCGTCGGGACTAGCGGGATAATCCAAGAGACCCAGTACTTC
>many|TRBD1|TRBV20-1|TRBJ1-2
CSADATGGYGYTF
TGCAGTGCAGACGCGACAGGGGGCTATGGCTACACCTTC
>-|-|TRBV29-1|TRBJ1-1
CSAIATVPQAFF
TGCAGTGCTATCGCGACAGTTCCTCAAGCTTTCTTT
>-|-|TRBV7-9|TRBJ2-7
CASSLSLASTYEQYF
TGTGCCAGCAGCTTAAGTTTGGCGTCCACCTACGAGCAGTACTTC
>-|-|TRBV2|TRBJ1-1
CASTGVPGGNTRYF
TGTGCCAGCACGGGCGTCCCGGGAGGGAATACGCGGTATTTT
>many|TRBD1|TRBV5-8|TRBJ1-2
CASSLFRGYDYGYTF
TGTGCCAGCAGCTTGTTCAGGGGGTACGACTATGGCTACACCTTC
>-|-|TRBV29-1|TRBJ1-1
CSAPGQGMNTEAFF
TGCAGCGCCCCGGGGCAGGGAATGAACACTGAAGCTTTCTTT
>-|TRBD1|TRBV29-1|TRBJ2-5
CSVRDRAYNETQYF
TGCAGCGTCCGGGACAGGGCTTACAATGAGACCCAGTACTTC
>-|-|TRBV7-2|TRBJ2-3
CASSLLTGSDTQYF
TGTGCCAGCAGTTTATTAACAGGGTCAGATACGCAGTATTTT
>-|TRBD1|TRBV7-2|TRBJ2-7
CATAGTGSYEQYF
TGTGCTACAGCCGGGACAGGATCCTACGAGCAGTACTTC
>-|TRBD2|TRBV10-1|TRBJ2-3
CASSVKRELSDTQYF
TGCGCCAGCAGTGTGAAGCGGGAGTTGTCAGATACGCAGTATTTT
>-|TRBD2|TRBV6-5|TRBJ2-7
CASRPSGGWDTQYF
TGTGCCAGCAGGCCTAGCGGGGGCTGGGATACGCAGTACTTC
>-|TRBD1|TRBV25-1|TRBJ1-2
CASSGDTGGSDGYTF
TGTGCCAGCAGTGGTGACACAGGGGGCTCAGATGGCTACACCTTC
>-|-|TRBV7-2|TRBJ1-4
CASSFGLATNEKLFF
TGTGCCAGCAGCTTCGGGTTGGCAACTAATGAAAAACTGTTTTTT
>few|-|TRBV5-1|TRBJ2-5
CASSPVGRETQYF
TGCGCCAGCAGCCCCGTTGGGCGAGAGACCCAGTACTTC
>-|-|TRBV7-9|TRBJ2-7
CASSFQGSEQYF
TGTGCCAGCAGCTTCCAGGGTTCCGAGCAGTACTTC
>few|TRBD2|TRBV12-3/TRBV12-4|TRBJ2-3
CASSPPKAGRSDTQYF
TGTGCCAGCAGCCCCCCCAAAGCGGGAAGGTCAGATACGCAGTATTTT
>many|-|TRBV12-3/TRBV12-4|TRBJ1-1
CASSFRGFDTEAFF
TGTGCCAGCAGTTTCCGAGGTTTCGACACTGAAGCTTTCTTT
>many|TRBD1|TRBV24-1|TRBJ1-5
CATGDSVVSGPQHF
TGTGCCACTGGGGACAGCGTTGTATCAGGGCCCCAGCATTTT
>-|-|TRBV2|TRBJ2-5
CASAGSSETQYF
TGTGCCAGCGCGGGTAGCTCGGAGACCCAGTACTTC
>many|-|TRBV6-1|TRBJ1-4
CASSERGTSREKLFF
TGTGCCAGCAGTGAAAGGGGGACATCAAGAGAAAAACTGTTTTTT
>-|TRBD2|TRBV4-1|TRBJ2-5
CASSLPGRPLAGSGETQYF
TGCGCCAGCAGCCTTCCCGGCCGACCTCTAGCGGGGTCGGGTGAGACCCAGTACTTC
>-|-|TRBV13|TRBJ2-7
CASSFDPFNEQYF
TGTGCCAGCAGTTTTGATCCGTTTAACGAGCAGTACTTC
>-|TRBD1|TRBV6-1|TRBJ2-6
CASSATGTGSSGANVLTF
TGTGCCAGCAGTGCAACCGGGACAGGGAGCTCTGGGGCCAACGTCCTGACTTTC
>-|-|TRBV7-6|TRBJ1-6
CASSLDGNLDSPLHF
TGTGCCAGCAGCTTAGACGGGAATCTGGATTCACCCCTCCACTTT
>many|-|TRBV5-1|TRBJ2-2
CASVGDPNTGELFF
TGCGCCAGCGTGGGAGACCCGAACACCGGGGAGCTGTTTTTT
>-|-|TRBV20-1|TRBJ1-5
CSAVDRLAGTYNQPQHF
TGCAGTGCTGTCGACAGACTAGCGGGGACCTACAATCAGCCCCAGCATTTT
>many|-|TRBV29-1|TRBJ2-7
CSVAEGFYEQYF
TGCAGCGTTGCGGAGGGATTCTACGAGCAGTACTTC
>few|TRBD1|TRBV5-1|TRBJ2-7
CASSPGQGGYREQYF
TGCGCCAGCAGCCCGGGACAGGGAGGCTATCGCGAGCAGTACTTC
>many|TRBD1|TRBV25-1|TRBJ2-7
CASSDGTGDPYEQYF
TGTGCCAGCAGTGACGGGACAGGGGATCCCTACGAGCAGTACTTC
>-|-|TRBV24-1|TRBJ2-7
CATSDPSQGPYEQYF
TGTGCCACCAGTGACCCGAGTCAGGGGCCCTACGAGCAGTACTTC
>-|-|TRBV5-1|TRBJ2-7
CASNSIQGSFNEQYF
TGCGCCAGCAATTCGATCCAGGGGAGCTTTAACGAGCAGTACTTC
>-|-|TRBV10-3|TRBJ2-2
CAISEPPGSGYTGELFF
TGTGCCATCAGTGAGCCTCCGGGATCGGGCTACACCGGGGAGCTGTTTTTT
>-|-|TRBV2|TRBJ1-2
CAITGRRGHTF
TGTGCCATCACAGGGAGGAGAGGCCACACCTTC
>-|-|TRBV7-9|TRBJ2-7
CASSSSTRQYEQYF
TGTGCCAGCAGCTCATCAACCAGACAGTACGAGCAGTACTTC
>-|-|TRBV30|TRBJ2-7
CAWSVGPSSSYEQYF
TGTGCCTGGAGTGTAGGGCCCTCAAGCTCCTACGAGCAGTACTTC
>few|-|TRBV5-1|TRBJ2-7
CASSPSGGSMYEQYF
TGCGCCAGCAGCCCCTCTGGGGGGAGTATGTACGAGCAGTACTTC
>-|TRBD1|TRBV7-9|TRBJ1-1
CASSLTYRGNTEAFF
TGTGCCAGCAGCTTAACGTACAGGGGGAACACTGAAGCTTTCTTT